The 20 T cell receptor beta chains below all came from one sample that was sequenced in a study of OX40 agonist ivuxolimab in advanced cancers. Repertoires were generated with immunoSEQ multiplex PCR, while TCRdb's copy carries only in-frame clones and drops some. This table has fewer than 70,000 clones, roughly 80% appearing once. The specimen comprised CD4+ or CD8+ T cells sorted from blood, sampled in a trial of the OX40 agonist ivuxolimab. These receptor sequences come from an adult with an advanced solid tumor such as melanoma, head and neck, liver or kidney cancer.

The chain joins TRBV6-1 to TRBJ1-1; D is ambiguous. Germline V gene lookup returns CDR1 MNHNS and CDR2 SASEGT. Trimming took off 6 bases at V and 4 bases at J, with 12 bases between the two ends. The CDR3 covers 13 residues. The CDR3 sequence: CASRLLGSTEAFF. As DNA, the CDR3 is TGTGCCAGCAGGTTACTGGGGTCCACTGAAGCTTTCTTT.

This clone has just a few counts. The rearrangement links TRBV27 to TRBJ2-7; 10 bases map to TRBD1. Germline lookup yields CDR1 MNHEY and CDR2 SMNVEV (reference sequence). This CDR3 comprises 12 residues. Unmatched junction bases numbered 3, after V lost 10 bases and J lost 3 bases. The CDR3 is CATRDRGYEQYF. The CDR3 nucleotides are TGTGCCACCCGGGACAGGGGCTACGAGCAGTACTTC.

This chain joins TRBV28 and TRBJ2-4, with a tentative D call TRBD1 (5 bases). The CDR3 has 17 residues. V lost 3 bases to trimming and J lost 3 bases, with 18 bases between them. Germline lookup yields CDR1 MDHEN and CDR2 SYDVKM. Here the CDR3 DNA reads TGTGCCAGCAGTTTTTATGGGGCAGGGAAACTCAAAAACATTCAGTACTTC. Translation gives CASSFYGAGKLKNIQYF.

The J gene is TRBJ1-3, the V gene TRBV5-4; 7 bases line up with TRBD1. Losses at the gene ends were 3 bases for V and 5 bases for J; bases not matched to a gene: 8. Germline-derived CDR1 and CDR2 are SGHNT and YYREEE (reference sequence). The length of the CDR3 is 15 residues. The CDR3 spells CASSSRQGARNTIYF. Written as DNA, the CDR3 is TGTGCCAGCAGCTCTAGACAGGGAGCGAGAAACACCATATATTTT. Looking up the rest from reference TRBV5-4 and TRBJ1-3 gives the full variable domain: ETGVTQSPTHLIKTRGQQVTLRCSSQSGHNTVSWYQQALGQGPQFIFQYYREEENGRGNFPPRFSGLQFPNYSSELNVNALELDDSALYLCASSSRQGARNTIYFGEGSWLTVV.

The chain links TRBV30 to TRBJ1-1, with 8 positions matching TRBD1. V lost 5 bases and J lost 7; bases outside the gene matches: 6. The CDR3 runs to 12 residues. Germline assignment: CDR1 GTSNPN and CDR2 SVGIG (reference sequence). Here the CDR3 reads CAWRQGSVEAFF. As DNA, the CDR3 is TGTGCCTGGCGACAGGGGAGCGTTGAAGCTTTCTTT.

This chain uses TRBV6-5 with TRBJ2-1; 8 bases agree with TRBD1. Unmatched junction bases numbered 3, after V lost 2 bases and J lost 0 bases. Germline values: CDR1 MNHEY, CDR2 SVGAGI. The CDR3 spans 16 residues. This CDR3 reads CASSYRTGTSYNEQFF. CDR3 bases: TGTGCCAGCAGTTACCGGACAGGGACCTCCTACAATGAGCAGTTCTTC.

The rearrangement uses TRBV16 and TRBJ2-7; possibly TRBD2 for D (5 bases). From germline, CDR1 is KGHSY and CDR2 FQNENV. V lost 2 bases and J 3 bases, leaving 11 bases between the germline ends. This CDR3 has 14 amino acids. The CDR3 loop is CASSQRATSYEQYF. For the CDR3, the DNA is TGTGCCAGCAGCCAAAGGGCTACTAGCTACGAGCAGTACTTC.

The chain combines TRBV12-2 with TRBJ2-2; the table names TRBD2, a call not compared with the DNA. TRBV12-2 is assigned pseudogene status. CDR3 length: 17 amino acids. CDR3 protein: CASRPHSDWGSDGELFF. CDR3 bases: TGTGCAAGTCGCCCACATTCTGACTGGGGTAGCGACGGGGAGCTGTTTTTT.

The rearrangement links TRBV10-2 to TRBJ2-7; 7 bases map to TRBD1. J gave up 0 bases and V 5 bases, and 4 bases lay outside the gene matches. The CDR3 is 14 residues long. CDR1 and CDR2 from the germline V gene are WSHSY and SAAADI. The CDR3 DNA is TGCGCCAGCAGTCGGGACAGAAGCTCCTACGAGCAGTACTTC. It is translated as CASSRDRSSYEQYF.

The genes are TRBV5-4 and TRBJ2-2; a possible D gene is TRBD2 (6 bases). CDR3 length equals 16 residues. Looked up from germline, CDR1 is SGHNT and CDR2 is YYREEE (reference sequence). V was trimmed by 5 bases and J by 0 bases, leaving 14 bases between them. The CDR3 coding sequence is TGTGCCAGCAGTTCCCGGCTAGCGCCGAACACCGGGGAGCTGTTTTTT. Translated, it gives CASSSRLAPNTGELFF.

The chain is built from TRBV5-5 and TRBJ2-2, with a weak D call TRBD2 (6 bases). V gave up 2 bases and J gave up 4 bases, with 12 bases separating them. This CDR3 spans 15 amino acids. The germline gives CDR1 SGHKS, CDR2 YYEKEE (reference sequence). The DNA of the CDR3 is TGTGCCAGCAGCTTTCTATTGCGGGGCACCGGGGAGCTGTTTTTT. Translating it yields CASSFLLRGTGELFF.

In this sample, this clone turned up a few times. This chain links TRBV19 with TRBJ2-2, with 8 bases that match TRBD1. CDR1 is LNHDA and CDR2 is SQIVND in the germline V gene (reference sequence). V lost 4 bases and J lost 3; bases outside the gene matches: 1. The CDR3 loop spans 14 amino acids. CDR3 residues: CASSRGQDTGELFF. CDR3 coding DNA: TGTGCCAGTAGTAGGGGACAGGACACCGGGGAGCTGTTTTTT.

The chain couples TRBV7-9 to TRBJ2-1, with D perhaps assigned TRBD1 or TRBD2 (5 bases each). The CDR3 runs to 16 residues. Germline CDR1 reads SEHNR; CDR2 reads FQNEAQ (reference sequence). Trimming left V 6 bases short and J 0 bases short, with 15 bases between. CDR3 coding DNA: TGTGCCAGCAGGTCACAATGGGACCCCTCCTACAATGAGCAGTTCTTC. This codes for CASRSQWDPSYNEQFF.

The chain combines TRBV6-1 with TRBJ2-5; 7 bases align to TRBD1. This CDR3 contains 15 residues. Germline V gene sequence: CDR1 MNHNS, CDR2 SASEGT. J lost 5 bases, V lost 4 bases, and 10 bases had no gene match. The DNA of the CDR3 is TGTGCCAGCAGTGCAAACAGGGGCGCGGTCGAGACCCAGTACTTC. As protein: CASSANRGAVETQYF.

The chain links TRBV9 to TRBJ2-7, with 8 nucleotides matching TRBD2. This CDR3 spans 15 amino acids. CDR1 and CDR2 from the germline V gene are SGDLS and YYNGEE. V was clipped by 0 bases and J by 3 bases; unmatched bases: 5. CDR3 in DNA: TGTGCCAGCAGCGTAGATGCGGGGGGATTCTACGAGCAGTACTTC. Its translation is CASSVDAGGFYEQYF.

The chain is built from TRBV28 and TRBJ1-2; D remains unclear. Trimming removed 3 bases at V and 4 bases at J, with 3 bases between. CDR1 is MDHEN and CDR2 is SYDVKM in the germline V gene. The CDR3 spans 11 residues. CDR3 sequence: CASSFGYGYTF. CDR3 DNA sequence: TGTGCCAGCAGTTTCGGCTATGGCTACACCTTC.

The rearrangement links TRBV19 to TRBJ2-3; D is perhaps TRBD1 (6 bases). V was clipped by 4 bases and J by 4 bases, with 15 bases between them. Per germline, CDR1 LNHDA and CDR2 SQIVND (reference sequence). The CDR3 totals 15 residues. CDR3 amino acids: CASSTTTGVPDTQYF. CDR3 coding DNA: TGTGCCAGTAGTACAACGACAGGTGTCCCAGATACGCAGTATTTT.

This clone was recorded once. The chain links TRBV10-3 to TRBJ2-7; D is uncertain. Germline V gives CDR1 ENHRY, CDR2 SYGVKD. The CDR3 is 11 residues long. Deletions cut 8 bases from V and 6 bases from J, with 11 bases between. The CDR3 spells CAIGRVGEQYF. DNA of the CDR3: TGTGCCATCGGTCGGGTTGGCGAGCAGTACTTC.

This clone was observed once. The CDR3 here is CASSLSDMFYEQYF. CDR3 DNA sequence: TGTGCCAGCAGCCTATCTGACATGTTCTACGAGCAGTACTTC. The chain employs TRBV11-2 and TRBJ2-7; D uncertain. The V end lost 5 bases, the J end lost 3 bases, and 14 bases lay between the germline ends. The germline V gene encodes CDR1 SGHAT and CDR2 FQNNGV. This CDR3 region has 14 residues.

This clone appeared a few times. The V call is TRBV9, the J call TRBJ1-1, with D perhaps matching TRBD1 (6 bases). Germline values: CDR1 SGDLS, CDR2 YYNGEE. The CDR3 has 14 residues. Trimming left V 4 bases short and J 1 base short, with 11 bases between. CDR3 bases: TGTGCCAGCAGCCCTCGGACAGCGAACACTGAAGCTTTCTTT. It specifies CASSPRTANTEAFF. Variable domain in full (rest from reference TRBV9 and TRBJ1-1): DSGVTQTPKHLITATGQRVTLRCSPRSGDLSVYWYQQSLDQGLQFLIQYYNGEERAKGNILERFSAQQFPDLHSELNLSSLELGDSALYFCASSPRTANTEAFFGQGTRLTVV.